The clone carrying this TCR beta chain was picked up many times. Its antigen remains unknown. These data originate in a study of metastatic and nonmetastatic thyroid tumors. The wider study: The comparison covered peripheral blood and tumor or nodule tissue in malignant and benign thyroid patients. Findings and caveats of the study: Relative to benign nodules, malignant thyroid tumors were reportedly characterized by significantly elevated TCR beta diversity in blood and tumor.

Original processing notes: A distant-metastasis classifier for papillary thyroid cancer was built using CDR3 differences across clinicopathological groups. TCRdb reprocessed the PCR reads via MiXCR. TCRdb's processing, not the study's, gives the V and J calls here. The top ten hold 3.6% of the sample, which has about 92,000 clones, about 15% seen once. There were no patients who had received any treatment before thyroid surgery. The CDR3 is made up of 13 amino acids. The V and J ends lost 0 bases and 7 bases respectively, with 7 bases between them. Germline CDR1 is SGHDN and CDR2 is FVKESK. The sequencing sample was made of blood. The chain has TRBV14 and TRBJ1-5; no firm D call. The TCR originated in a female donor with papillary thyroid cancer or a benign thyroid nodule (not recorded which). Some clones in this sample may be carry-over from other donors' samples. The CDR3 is CASSQDFRQPQHF. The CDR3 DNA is TGTGCCAGCAGCCAAGACTTCAGGCAGCCCCAGCATTTT.